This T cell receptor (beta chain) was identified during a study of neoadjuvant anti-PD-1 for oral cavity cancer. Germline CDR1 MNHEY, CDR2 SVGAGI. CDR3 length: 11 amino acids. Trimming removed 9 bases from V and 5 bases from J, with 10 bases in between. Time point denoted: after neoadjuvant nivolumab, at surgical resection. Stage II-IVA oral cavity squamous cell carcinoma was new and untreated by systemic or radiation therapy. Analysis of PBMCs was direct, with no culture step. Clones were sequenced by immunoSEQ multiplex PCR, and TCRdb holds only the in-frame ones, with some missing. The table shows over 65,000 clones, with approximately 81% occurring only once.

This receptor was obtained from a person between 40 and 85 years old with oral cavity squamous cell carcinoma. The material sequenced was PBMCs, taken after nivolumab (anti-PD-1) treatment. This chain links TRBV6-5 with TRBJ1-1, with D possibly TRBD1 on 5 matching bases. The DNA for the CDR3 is TGTGCCAGTGGGTCAGGGACTGAAGCTTTCTTT. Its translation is CASGSGTEAFF.